One sample yielded the 20 T cell receptor beta chains listed below, sequenced in a study of blood T cell repertoires in COVID-19. Using immunoSEQ multiplex PCR, the repertoire was profiled, and TCRdb retains in-frame clones only, with some absent. The sample contains about 440,000 clones, 90% of which appear only once. The source material was PBMCs or T cells enriched from blood (not recorded which). All receptors come from a young man who had recovered from COVID-19.

The V and J genes are TRBV7-9 and TRBJ2-2, with 13 bases aligning to TRBD2. The junction had 4 bases not matched to a gene; V was cut back by 3 bases and J by 6 bases. CDR3 length equals 16 residues. Looked up from germline, CDR1 is SEHNR and CDR2 is FQNEAQ (reference sequence). The CDR3 DNA follows: TGTGCCAGCAGCTTCCGGACTAGCGGGAGTCCCGGGGAGCTGTTTTTT. It translates to CASSFRTSGSPGELFF.

The gene calls are TRBV7-8 and TRBJ1-1; 8 bases are a match to TRBD1. CDR3 size: 15 residues. Germline V lookup: CDR1 SGHVS, CDR2 FQNEAQ. V lost 3 bases to trimming and J lost 1 base; unmatched junction nucleotides: 4. CDR3 in DNA: TGTGCCAGCAGCTTGGGACAGGCCGAGAACACTGAAGCTTTCTTT. Translated: CASSLGQAENTEAFF.

The gene calls are TRBV11-2 and TRBJ1-3; unclear D gene. The V end lost 8 bases, the J end lost 0 bases, and 5 bases lay between the germline ends. CDR1 is SGHAT, CDR2 FQNNGV, per germline. CDR3 size: 12 residues. Here the CDR3 DNA reads TGTGCCAGCCAGATCTCTGGAAACACCATATATTTT. Translation gives CASQISGNTIYF.

With respect to this clone: Distinct nucleotide sequences in the sample also encode this CDR3. The V and J genes are TRBV6-5 and TRBJ1-2; TRBD1 matches at 7 bases. CDR1 and CDR2 (germline): MNHEY, SVGAGI. V was pared by 6 bases and J by 4 bases, with 5 bases of the junction left unmatched. There are 13 residues in the CDR3. The CDR3 DNA follows: TGTGCCAGCAGGTCAGGGGGACCCTATGGCTACACCTTC. Translated, it gives CASRSGGPYGYTF.

The chain has TRBV18 and TRBJ1-6; maybe TRBD1 (6 bases). The V gene lost 5 bases and the J gene lost 8 bases, with 16 bases spanning the gap. The CDR3 runs 15 residues. Germline V gene sequence: CDR1 KGHSH, CDR2 LQKENI. The CDR3 sequence: CASSTGQLVDSPLHF. The CDR3 bases are TGTGCCAGCTCAACTGGACAGTTGGTGGATTCACCCCTCCACTTT.

V usage is TRBV9 and J usage is TRBJ2-7; TRBD1 is a possible D gene (5 bases). V was pared by 0 bases and J by 8 bases, with 15 bases between. This CDR3 is 14 amino acids long. Germline V gives CDR1 SGDLS, CDR2 YYNGEE. The chain's CDR3 is CASSVEGNYGKQYF. DNA of the CDR3: TGTGCCAGCAGCGTAGAGGGGAACTACGGCAAGCAGTACTTC.

CDR3 DNA: TGTGCCATCAGTGAGAGGCTGGTAGGAGCTAATGAAAAACTGTTTTTT. Translating it yields CAISERLVGANEKLFF. The chain carries TRBV10-3 and TRBJ1-4; D not resolved. This CDR3 has 16 amino acids. V lost 2 bases to trimming and J lost 3 bases, with 13 bases between them. In germline, CDR1 is ENHRY, CDR2 SYGVKD.

V and J are TRBV5-1 and TRBJ2-3; 9 nucleotides line up with TRBD2. J gave up 0 bases and V 1 base, and 3 bases lay outside the gene matches. The germline V gene has CDR1 SGHRS and CDR2 YFSETQ. CDR3 length: 16 amino acids. The CDR3 bases are TGCGCCAGCAGCTTGCCGCTAGCGGGAAGCACAGATACGCAGTATTTT. It encodes CASSLPLAGSTDTQYF.

The chain uses TRBV3-1 (or the pseudogene TRBV3-2) and TRBJ1-1; maybe TRBD1 (6 bases). Germline loops: CDR1 LGHDT, CDR2 YNNKEL (reference sequence). The CDR3 spans 13 residues. Trimming took off 3 bases at V and 5 bases at J, with 10 bases between the two ends. Here the CDR3 DNA reads TGTGCCAGCAGCCAGATACAGGGAACTGAAGCTTTCTTT. Translation: CASSQIQGTEAFF.

V is TRBV6-5 and J is TRBJ2-7; the D gene is possibly TRBD2 (6 bases). Trimming pared 6 bases from V and 1 base from J, leaving 13 bases between. CDR1 and CDR2 from the germline V gene are MNHEY and SVGAGI. The CDR3 spans 14 residues. The DNA of the CDR3 is TGTGCCAGCAGCTATCGACGGGAGTCCTACGAGCAGTACTTC. Translation gives CASSYRRESYEQYF.

The CDR3 sequence: CASSVRPYSNQPQHF. The CDR3 DNA follows: TGTGCCAGCAGTGTCAGGCCTTATAGCAATCAGCCCCAGCATTTT. This chain joins TRBV2 and TRBJ1-5; no firm D call. This CDR3 region has 15 residues. Germline values: CDR1 SNHLY, CDR2 FYNNEI. V dropped 4 bases and J dropped 0 bases, with 10 bases sitting between them.

This chain links TRBV27 with TRBJ2-5, with 9 bases identical to TRBD2. CDR1 is MNHEY, CDR2 SMNVEV, per germline (reference sequence). CDR3 length: 18 residues. V lost 3 bases to trimming and J lost 0 bases; unmatched junction nucleotides: 11. The CDR3 sequence is CASSFSGRLAGYQETQYF. CDR3 coding DNA: TGTGCCAGCAGTTTCTCTGGGAGGCTAGCGGGGTACCAAGAGACCCAGTACTTC.

In nucleotides, the CDR3 is TGTGCCAGCAGCTTAGACTGGGGGCAAGGGCAGTACTTC. Amino acids: CASSLDWGQGQYF. The rearrangement uses TRBV7-9 and TRBJ2-7; tentatively, D is TRBD1 (6 bases). This CDR3 spans 13 amino acids. From germline, CDR1 is SEHNR and CDR2 FQNEAQ (reference sequence). The V end lost 1 base, the J end lost 9 bases, and 13 bases lay between the germline ends.

Here the CDR3 DNA reads TGTGCCTGGGGGCGGGACAGGCCGAATCAGCCCCAGCATTTT. Translated: CAWGRDRPNQPQHF. This rearrangement joins TRBV30 to TRBJ1-5, with TRBD1 matching over 8 bases. Germline CDR1 and CDR2: GTSNPN and SVGIG (reference sequence). The ends lost 5 bases at V and 4 bases at J; junction bases unmatched: 7. CDR3 length equals 14 residues.

This clone was recorded once. The V and J genes are TRBV30 and TRBJ2-7; D might be TRBD2 (6 bases). CDR3 length: 14 residues. Germline V lookup: CDR1 GTSNPN, CDR2 SVGIG (reference sequence). Deletions cut 0 bases from V and 1 base from J, with 10 bases between. The DNA for the CDR3 is TGTGCCTGGAGTGTAGGCGGGGATTCCTACGAGCAGTACTTC. As protein: CAWSVGGDSYEQYF. Supplemented by reference TRBV30 and TRBJ2-7, the full variable domain reads SQTIHQWPATLVQPVGSPLSLECTVEGTSNPNLYWYRQAAGRGLQLLFYSVGIGQISSEVPQNLSASRPQDRQFILSSKKLLLSDSGFYLCAWSVGGDSYEQYFGPGTRLTVT.

This sequence joins TRBV2 and TRBJ1-2; no clear D. The germline V and J ends were trimmed by 6 bases and 4 bases, with 9 bases remaining between them. The CDR3 consists of 12 residues. Germline V lookup: CDR1 SNHLY, CDR2 FYNNEI. DNA for the CDR3: TGTGCCAGCAGAGGGAGCGGCTATGGCTACACCTTC. This gives the protein CASRGSGYGYTF.

This sequence joins TRBV23-1 and TRBJ2-2; 7 bases map to TRBD1. TRBV23-1 is flagged as an ORF with uncertain function. This CDR3 is 20 amino acids long. V lost 1 base to trimming and J lost 0 bases; unmatched junction nucleotides: 14. CDR3 loop: CASSQWRGGEPQPNTGELFF. Written as DNA, the CDR3 is TGCGCCAGCAGTCAATGGCGAGGGGGCGAGCCCCAACCGAACACCGGGGAGCTGTTTTTT.

In its sample, this clone was seen a few times. The V call is TRBV19, the J call TRBJ1-2; 7 bases fit TRBD1. The CDR3 has 17 residues. Trimming cost V 7 bases and J 4 bases; bases outside gene matches: 18. Germline CDR1 is LNHDA and CDR2 is SQIVND (reference sequence). The CDR3 sequence: CASTSGTARRASYGYTF. In nucleotides, the CDR3 is TGTGCCAGTACCTCCGGGACAGCCAGGCGGGCCAGCTATGGCTACACCTTC.

The chain combines TRBV21-1 with TRBJ1-4; the table's D call, TRBD1, was not checked against the DNA. TRBV21-1 is labeled a pseudogene. The length of the CDR3 is 14 residues. This CDR3 reads CASSKRETGRKLFF. In nucleotides, the CDR3 is TGTGCCAGCAGCAAAAGAGAGACAGGGCGGAAACTGTTTTTT.

In its sample, this clone was seen once. The chain combines TRBV28 with TRBJ2-1, with 7 bases identical to TRBD1. Unmatched junction bases numbered 8, after V lost 8 bases and J lost 4 bases. From germline, CDR1 is MDHEN and CDR2 SYDVKM. The CDR3 sequence is 14 residues long. The chain's CDR3 is CASRVPGQYNEQFF. The CDR3 DNA is TGTGCCAGCCGGGTCCCGGGACAGTACAATGAGCAGTTCTTC.